The 10 T cell receptor beta chains listed next were all sequenced from one sample in a study of shared clonotypes between healthy human individuals. Sequenced by immunoSEQ multiplex PCR; TCRdb stores in-frame clones only, minus some. The sample has about 2.4 million clones, about 92% seen once. The sample taken for sequencing was naive CD4+ T cells sorted from blood. Subset of the sample: CD45RA+ positively selected. These receptor sequences come from a man aged 18 to 29 in good health.

The rearrangement joins TRBV6-6 to TRBJ2-1, with 8 bases matching TRBD1. Germline values: CDR1 MNHNY, CDR2 SVGAGI (reference sequence). V trimming: 5 bases; J trimming: 9 bases; junction bases outside the gene matches: 6. This CDR3 contains 13 residues. CDR3 amino acids: CASSKDRVGEQFF. The CDR3 nucleotides are TGTGCCAGCAGTAAGGACAGGGTTGGTGAGCAGTTCTTC.

The chain recombines TRBV28 with TRBJ2-5, with 9 bases fitting TRBD2. In germline, CDR1 is MDHEN, CDR2 SYDVKM. V lost 5 bases, J lost 5 bases, and 6 bases stayed unmatched. The CDR3 is made up of 14 amino acids. The CDR3 protein is CASSLLAGSETQYF. The CDR3 DNA is TGTGCCAGCAGTCTCCTAGCGGGGTCGGAGACCCAGTACTTC. Based on the CDR3 plus reference TRBV28 and TRBJ2-5, the full variable domain is DVKVTQSSRYLVKRTGEKVFLECVQDMDHENMFWYRQDPGLGLRLIYFSYDVKMKEKGDIPEGYSVSREKKERFSLILESASTNQTSMYLCASSLLAGSETQYFGPGTRLLVL.

There are a few counts of this clone. The chain recombines TRBV9 with TRBJ1-1, with D uncertain. V was pared by 3 bases and J by 2 bases, with 11 bases between. The CDR3 contains 14 residues. Germline V gene sequence: CDR1 SGDLS, CDR2 YYNGEE. In DNA, the CDR3 is TGTGCCAGCAGCGAGGGTGGAGGTAACACTGAAGCTTTCTTT. Its protein is CASSEGGGNTEAFF.

The V and J genes are TRBV7-9 and TRBJ1-4; TRBD1 aligns across 8 bases. CDR1 and CDR2 (germline): SEHNR, FQNEAQ (reference sequence). This CDR3 comprises 14 residues. Losses at the gene ends were 5 bases for V and 6 bases for J; bases not matched to a gene: 5. The CDR3 reads CASSKTGVDEKLFF. DNA for the CDR3: TGTGCCAGCAGCAAGACAGGGGTGGATGAAAAACTGTTTTTT.

This clone was seen a single time. CDR3 DNA: TGTGCCAGCAGTTACTCGTCCGGCAGGCTCTTAGAAGCTTTCTTT. This sequence encodes CASSYSSGRLLEAFF. V is TRBV6-5 and J is TRBJ1-1; D uncertain. The CDR3 spans 15 residues. Between the trimmed V and J ends, which lost 0 bases and 8 bases, there was a span of 16 bases. Germline values: CDR1 MNHEY, CDR2 SVGAGI.

Concerning this clone itself: The sample contains more than one DNA sequence encoding this CDR3. This chain links TRBV28 with TRBJ1-5; D is ambiguous. Looked up from germline, CDR1 is MDHEN and CDR2 is SYDVKM. V gave up 6 bases and J gave up 3 bases, with 6 bases separating them. This CDR3 has 12 residues. CDR3 nucleotides: TGTGCCAGCAGCCCACCCAATCAGCCCCAGCATTTT. It encodes CASSPPNQPQHF.

V and J are TRBV5-1 and TRBJ2-7; 7 nucleotides line up with TRBD1. This CDR3 comprises 14 residues. Looked up from germline, CDR1 is SGHRS and CDR2 is YFSETQ. The ends lost 4 bases at V and 0 bases at J; junction bases unmatched: 4. In DNA, the CDR3 is TGCGCCAGCAGCCCGGGACAGTTCTCCTACGAGCAGTACTTC. This sequence encodes CASSPGQFSYEQYF.

The chain links TRBV29-1 to TRBJ2-5; D is unresolved. The CDR3 runs to 12 residues. Looked up from germline, CDR1 is SQVTM and CDR2 is ANQGSEA. Trimming took off 7 bases at V and 7 bases at J, with 16 bases between the two ends. The CDR3 region has the DNA TGCAGCGCGACACCAGATGCCCGGACCCAGTACTTC. Translated: CSATPDARTQYF.

The sample holds a few counts of this clone. This chain links TRBV2 with TRBJ1-6; no firm D call. The V and J ends lost 8 bases and 9 bases respectively, with 8 bases between them. The CDR3 covers 11 residues. Germline V CDR1 and CDR2: SNHLY, FYNNEI. CDR3 amino acids: CASGDPSPLHF. CDR3 DNA: TGTGCCAGCGGGGATCCTTCACCCCTCCACTTT.

The CDR3 nucleotides are TGCGCCGCTCGGAGGGGGTCGCAAGAGACCCAGTACTTC. Amino acid sequence: CAARRGSQETQYF. The chain has TRBV10-2 and TRBJ2-5; D might be TRBD1 or TRBD2, each matching 6 bases. This CDR3 region has 13 residues. Germline V gene sequence: CDR1 WSHSY, CDR2 SAAADI. V was clipped by 11 bases and J by 2 bases, with 15 bases between them.